One and the same sample provided the 20 T cell receptor beta chains below, sequenced in a study of T-cell memory formation after mild COVID-19. One entry per CDR3 protein results from TCRdb running MiXCR on the 5' RACE reads. This table has 200,000 to 250,000 distinct CDR3 sequences, about 9.2% appearing once. The sequencing input was PBMCs or a T cell subset sorted from them (not recorded which). The receptors here all came from a man between 18 and 29 years old who had mild COVID-19 (a few samples of this study predate the infection). Cell type and time point are not known.

This clonotype occurred a few times. The DNA for the CDR3 is TGTGCCAGCGAAGAGGGAAACACCATATATTTT. This translates into CASEEGNTIYF. This chain connects TRBV12-3 or TRBV12-4 to TRBJ1-3, with D uncertain. The V gene lost 8 bases and the J gene lost 4 bases, with 6 bases spanning the gap. The CDR3 is 11 residues long.

CDR3 nucleotide sequence: TGTGCCAGCAGCGTAACTCCGGGACTAGCGGGGGGGAGGTACGCCACAGATACGCAGTATTTT. Translating gives CASSVTPGLAGGRYATDTQYF. The gene calls are TRBV9 and TRBJ2-3; 16 bases map to TRBD2. The germline V gene encodes CDR1 SGDLS and CDR2 YYNGEE. With 1 base clipped from V and 2 bases from J, the junction kept 13 bases outside the gene matches. The CDR3 consists of 21 residues.

There are a few counts of this clonotype. The chain uses TRBV3-1 and TRBJ1-2; perhaps TRBD1 as D (6 bases). V lost 0 bases to trimming and J lost 8 bases, with 10 bases between them. CDR1 is LGHDT, CDR2 YNNKEL, per germline (reference sequence). CDR3 length: 13 residues. The CDR3 DNA is TGTGCCAGCAGCCAAGAGGGACATGCCGGCTACACCTTC. Translation: CASSQEGHAGYTF.

Ten or more counts support this clonotype. The rearrangement links TRBV5-1 to TRBJ2-1; maybe TRBD2 (5 bases). The CDR3 totals 14 residues. Germline lookup yields CDR1 SGHRS and CDR2 YFSETQ. The V and J ends lost 0 bases and 4 bases respectively, with 8 bases between them. The CDR3 reads CASSLDSGYNEQFF. Written as DNA, the CDR3 is TGCGCCAGCAGCTTGGACTCGGGGTACAATGAGCAGTTCTTC.

This chain connects TRBV3-1 to TRBJ2-2, with 10 nucleotides matching TRBD1. The CDR3 is 19 amino acids. Germline V lookup: CDR1 LGHDT, CDR2 YNNKEL (reference sequence). V gave up 0 bases and J gave up 4 bases; unmatched junction bases: 11. CDR3 DNA sequence: TGTGCCAGCAGCCAAGAAGGAGCCGGGACAGGGGATATCACCGGGGAGCTGTTTTTT. This sequence encodes CASSQEGAGTGDITGELFF.

This clonotype showed up many times. This sequence joins TRBV29-1 and TRBJ2-1; D remains unclear. Trimming pared 4 bases from V and 2 bases from J, leaving 12 bases between. This CDR3 comprises 14 residues. CDR1 SQVTM and CDR2 ANQGSEA come from the germline V gene. This CDR3 is CSVADDETYNEQFF. The CDR3 coding sequence is TGCAGCGTTGCGGACGATGAGACCTACAATGAGCAGTTCTTC.

This clonotype turned up a few times. V is TRBV7-2 and J is TRBJ1-2; D call uncertain. Trimming took 5 bases from V and 3 from J, leaving 16 bases between them. CDR3 size: 15 residues. Per germline, CDR1 SGHTA and CDR2 FQGNSA. The chain's CDR3 is CASSPGREPHYGYTF. The CDR3 DNA sequence: TGTGCCAGCAGCCCTGGGAGGGAACCGCACTATGGCTACACCTTC.

This chain links TRBV20-1 with TRBJ2-5, with 8 nucleotides matching TRBD2. Per the germline V gene, CDR1 is DFQATT and CDR2 is SNEGSKA (reference sequence). This CDR3 spans 19 amino acids. With 0 bases clipped from V and 5 bases from J, the junction kept 20 bases outside the gene matches. The CDR3 DNA is TGCAGTGCTAGAGATCAGGGACTAGAGTTTACACGTTTCTGGGAGACCCAGTACTTC. Encoded protein: CSARDQGLEFTRFWETQYF.

This clonotype was observed a few times. This rearrangement joins TRBV2 to TRBJ1-1, with 9 bases matching TRBD1. Germline loops: CDR1 SNHLY, CDR2 FYNNEI. Trimming took 6 bases from V and 1 from J; bases not matched to a gene: 6. The CDR3 consists of 15 residues. The DNA of the CDR3 is TGTGCCAGCAGCGAACAGGGGGCGCAGAACACTGAAGCTTTCTTT. Protein sequence: CASSEQGAQNTEAFF.

This clonotype has just a few counts. The chain recombines TRBV12-3 or TRBV12-4 with TRBJ1-4, with a tentative D call TRBD1 (5 bases). CDR3 length: 15 residues. The V end lost 6 bases, the J end lost 8 bases, and 19 bases lay between the germline ends. As DNA, the CDR3 is TGTGCCAGCAGCCTTATTAGGGGCAGTAGGGAAAAACTGTTTTTT. Its translation is CASSLIRGSREKLFF.

This clonotype was detected only a few times. The chain uses TRBV12-3 or TRBV12-4 and TRBJ2-1; 15 bases are shared with TRBD2. The CDR3 spans 18 residues. Trimming cost V 6 bases and J 0 bases; bases outside gene matches: 6. The CDR3 sequence: CASRGLAGGASSYNEQFF. The CDR3 DNA sequence: TGTGCCAGCAGGGGACTAGCGGGGGGCGCGAGCTCCTACAATGAGCAGTTCTTC.

V gene TRBV19 combines with J gene TRBJ2-7, with unresolved D. CDR1 LNHDA and CDR2 SQIVND come from the germline V gene (reference sequence). This CDR3 has 12 amino acids. Between the trimmed V and J ends, which lost 4 bases and 3 bases, there was a span of 7 bases. In DNA form, the CDR3 reads TGTGCCAGTAGTAATGGCGGCTACGAGCAGTACTTC. It yields the protein CASSNGGYEQYF.

The rearrangement joins TRBV3-1 to TRBJ2-7; unclear D gene. CDR3 length: 13 residues. Trimming left V 4 bases short and J 3 bases short, with 10 bases between. Germline V lookup: CDR1 LGHDT, CDR2 YNNKEL (reference sequence). For the CDR3, the DNA is TGTGCCAGCAGCCTAGGACGGAACTACGAGCAGTACTTC. Encoded protein: CASSLGRNYEQYF.

The chain's CDR3 is CASSSRDPKVEAFF. In DNA form, the CDR3 reads TGCGCCAGCAGCTCCCGGGACCCAAAGGTTGAAGCTTTCTTT. The chain employs TRBV5-1 and TRBJ1-1; D perhaps matches TRBD1 (5 bases). In germline, CDR1 is SGHRS, CDR2 YFSETQ. Trimming cost V 3 bases and J 7 bases, with 16 bases left between them. CDR3 length equals 14 residues. Full variable domain (outside the CDR3, taken from reference TRBV5-1 and TRBJ1-1): KAGVTQTPRYLIKTRGQQVTLSCSPISGHRSVSWYQQTPGQGLQFLFEYFSETQRNKGNFPGRFSGRQFSNSRSEMNVSTLELGDSALYLCASSSRDPKVEAFFGQGTRLTVV.

This clonotype was observed a handful of times. The genes are TRBV5-1 and TRBJ2-2, with TRBD2 identical over 7 bases. The CDR3 consists of 17 residues. Looked up from germline, CDR1 is SGHRS and CDR2 is YFSETQ. The junction had 16 bases not matched to a gene; V was cut back by 4 bases and J by 7 bases. CDR3 region: CASSAGVPLGNGGELFF. CDR3 sequence (DNA): TGCGCCAGCAGCGCGGGGGTTCCGCTTGGGAATGGCGGGGAGCTGTTTTTT. Using reference TRBV5-1 and TRBJ2-2 for the parts outside the CDR3, the full variable domain is KAGVTQTPRYLIKTRGQQVTLSCSPISGHRSVSWYQQTPGQGLQFLFEYFSETQRNKGNFPGRFSGRQFSNSRSEMNVSTLELGDSALYLCASSAGVPLGNGGELFFGEGSRLTVL.

This clonotype was recorded many times. The chain carries TRBV2 and TRBJ2-1; D might be TRBD1 (5 bases). Trimming removed 0 bases from V and 14 bases from J, with 14 bases in between. The germline V gene has CDR1 SNHLY and CDR2 FYNNEI. This CDR3 spans 13 amino acids. Written as DNA, the CDR3 is TGTGCCAGCAGTGAAGCGGGGCAAAACTCGGAGTTCTTC. Translating it yields CASSEAGQNSEFF.

This chain connects TRBV23-1 to TRBJ1-5; D may be TRBD1 (5 bases). TRBV23-1 is classed as an ORF, of uncertain function. The V end was cut by 0 bases, the J end by 0 bases, with 12 bases between. This CDR3 contains 17 residues. The chain's CDR3 is CASSQSGREYSNQPQHF. CDR3 bases: TGCGCCAGCAGTCAATCGGGACGGGAGTATAGCAATCAGCCCCAGCATTTT.

This clonotype was counted only a few times. The chain recombines TRBV7-9 with TRBJ1-5, with 9 bases matching TRBD1. The CDR3 length is 15 residues. Germline CDR1 SEHNR, CDR2 FQNEAQ (reference sequence). V was pared by 3 bases and J by 1 base, with 1 base of the junction left unmatched. DNA for the CDR3: TGTGCCAGCAGCTTCGGACAGGGGAGCAATCAGCCCCAGCATTTT. Translated: CASSFGQGSNQPQHF.

The sample holds a few counts of this clonotype. V usage is TRBV28 and J usage is TRBJ1-1, with a weak D call TRBD1 (5 bases). CDR1 is MDHEN, CDR2 SYDVKM, per germline. The V gene lost 5 bases and the J gene lost 0 bases, with 16 bases spanning the gap. The CDR3 consists of 16 residues. This CDR3 is CASSPIMGGMNTEAFF. The CDR3 DNA follows: TGTGCCAGCAGTCCCATAATGGGGGGGATGAACACTGAAGCTTTCTTT.

This clonotype was seen only a few times. The chain employs TRBV7-2 and TRBJ2-3; D not certain. The CDR3 length is 14 residues. Germline CDR1 and CDR2: SGHTA and FQGNSA. V was clipped by 6 bases and J by 5 bases, with 15 bases between them. The CDR3 DNA reads TGTGCCAGCAGTCTGGGTGGGTTTCGAGATACGCAGTATTTT. It translates to CASSLGGFRDTQYF. Together with reference TRBV7-2 and TRBJ2-3, the CDR3 gives the full variable domain: GAGVSQSPSNKVTEKGKDVELRCDPISGHTALYWYRQSLGQGLEFLIYFQGNSAPDKSGLPSDRFSAERTGGSVSTLTIQRTQQEDSAVYLCASSLGGFRDTQYFGPGTRLTVL.